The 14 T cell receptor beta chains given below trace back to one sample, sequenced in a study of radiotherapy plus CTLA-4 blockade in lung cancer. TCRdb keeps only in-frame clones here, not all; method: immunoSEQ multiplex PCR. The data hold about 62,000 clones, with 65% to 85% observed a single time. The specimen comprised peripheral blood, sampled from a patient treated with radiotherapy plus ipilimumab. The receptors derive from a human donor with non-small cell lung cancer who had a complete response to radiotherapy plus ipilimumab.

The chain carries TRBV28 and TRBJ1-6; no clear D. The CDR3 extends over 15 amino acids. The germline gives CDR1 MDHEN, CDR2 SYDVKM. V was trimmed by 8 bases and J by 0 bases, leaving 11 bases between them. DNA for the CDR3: TGTGCCAGCTTCCCTTTGAGCTCCTATAATTCACCCCTCCACTTT. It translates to CASFPLSSYNSPLHF. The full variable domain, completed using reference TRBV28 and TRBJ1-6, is DVKVTQSSRYLVKRTGEKVFLECVQDMDHENMFWYRQDPGLGLRLIYFSYDVKMKEKGDIPEGYSVSREKKERFSLILESASTNQTSMYLCASFPLSSYNSPLHFGNGTRLTVT.

CDR3 sequence reads: CSVDRYASDEQFF. CDR3 DNA sequence: TGCAGCGTTGACCGTTACGCCTCAGATGAGCAGTTCTTC. The genes are TRBV29-1 and TRBJ2-1; D not certain. Trimming removed 3 bases at V and 8 bases at J, with 14 bases between. This CDR3 spans 13 amino acids. CDR1 is SQVTM and CDR2 is ANQGSEA in the germline V gene.

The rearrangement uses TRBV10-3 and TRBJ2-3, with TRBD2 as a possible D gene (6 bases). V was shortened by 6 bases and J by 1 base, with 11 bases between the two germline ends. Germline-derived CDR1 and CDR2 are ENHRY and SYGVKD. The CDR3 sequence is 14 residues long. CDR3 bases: TGTGCCATCAGCGGAGGGGTCGGCACAGATACGCAGTATTTT. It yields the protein CAISGGVGTDTQYF.

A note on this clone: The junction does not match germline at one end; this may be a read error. The CDR3 DNA reads as TGTGCCGGCAGTCCGGCAGGGGGGCGCTTATTGAACACTGAAGCTTTCTTT. Translation gives CAGSPAGGRLLNTEAFF. The rearrangement joins TRBV27 to TRBJ1-1, with 7 bases matching TRBD1. In germline, CDR1 is MNHEY, CDR2 SMNVEV (reference sequence). The CDR3 is 17 residues long.

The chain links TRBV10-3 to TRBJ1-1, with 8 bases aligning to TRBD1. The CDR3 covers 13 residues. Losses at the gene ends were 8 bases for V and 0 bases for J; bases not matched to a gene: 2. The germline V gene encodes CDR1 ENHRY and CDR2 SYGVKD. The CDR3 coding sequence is TGTGCCATCGGACAGGGAATGAACACTGAAGCTTTCTTT. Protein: CAIGQGMNTEAFF.

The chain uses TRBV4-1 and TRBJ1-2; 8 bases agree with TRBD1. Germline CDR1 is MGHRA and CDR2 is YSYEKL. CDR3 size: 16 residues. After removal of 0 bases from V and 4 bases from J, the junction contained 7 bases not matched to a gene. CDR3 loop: CASSQDGAGGTYGYTF. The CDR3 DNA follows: TGCGCCAGCAGCCAAGACGGGGCAGGGGGCACCTATGGCTACACCTTC.

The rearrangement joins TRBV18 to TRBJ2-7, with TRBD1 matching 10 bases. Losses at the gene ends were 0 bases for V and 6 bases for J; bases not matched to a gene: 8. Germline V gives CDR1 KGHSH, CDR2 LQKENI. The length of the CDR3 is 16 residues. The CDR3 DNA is TGTGCCAGCTCACCACCGGTAGGGACAGGGGCCCGCGAGCAGTACTTC. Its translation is CASSPPVGTGAREQYF.

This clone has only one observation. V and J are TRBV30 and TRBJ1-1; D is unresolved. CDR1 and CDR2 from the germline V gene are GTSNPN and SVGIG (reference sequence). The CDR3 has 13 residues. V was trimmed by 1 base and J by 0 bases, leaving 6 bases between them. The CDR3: CAWSGALNTEAFF. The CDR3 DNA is TGTGCCTGGAGTGGGGCACTGAACACTGAAGCTTTCTTT.

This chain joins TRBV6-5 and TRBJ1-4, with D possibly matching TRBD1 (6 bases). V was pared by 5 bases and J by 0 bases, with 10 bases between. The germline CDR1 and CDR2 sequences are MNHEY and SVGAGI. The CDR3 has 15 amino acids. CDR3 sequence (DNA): TGTGCCAGCAGTCAGAACAGGGCAACTAATGAAAAACTGTTTTTT. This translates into CASSQNRATNEKLFF.

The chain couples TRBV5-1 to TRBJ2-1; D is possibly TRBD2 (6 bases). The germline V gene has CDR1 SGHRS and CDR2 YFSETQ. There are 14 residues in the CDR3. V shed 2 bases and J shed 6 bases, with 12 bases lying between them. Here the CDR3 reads CASSLAGRLNEQFF. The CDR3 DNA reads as TGCGCCAGCAGCTTAGCTGGGAGGCTCAATGAGCAGTTCTTC.

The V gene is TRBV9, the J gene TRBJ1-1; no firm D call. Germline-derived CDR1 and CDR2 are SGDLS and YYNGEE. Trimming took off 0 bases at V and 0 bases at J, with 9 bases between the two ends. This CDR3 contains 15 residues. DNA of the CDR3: TGTGCCAGCAGCGTAGGCCCACAGTTGAACACTGAAGCTTTCTTT. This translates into CASSVGPQLNTEAFF.

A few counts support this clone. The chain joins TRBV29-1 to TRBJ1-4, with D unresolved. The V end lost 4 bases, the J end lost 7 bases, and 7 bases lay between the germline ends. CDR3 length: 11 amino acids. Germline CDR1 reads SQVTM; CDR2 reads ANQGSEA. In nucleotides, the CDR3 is TGCAGCGTTGTCTTCGGTGAAAAACTGTTTTTT. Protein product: CSVVFGEKLFF.

The CDR3 here is CASSLLGGTATYEQYF. In DNA form, the CDR3 reads TGTGCCAGCAGCTTACTAGGCGGGACAGCCACCTACGAGCAGTACTTC. The rearrangement joins TRBV7-2 to TRBJ2-7; TRBD1 is a possible D gene (7 bases). There are 16 residues in the CDR3. Per germline, CDR1 SGHTA and CDR2 FQGNSA. Trimming cost V 2 bases and J 2 bases, with 16 bases left between them. The entire variable domain, with the rest obtained from reference TRBV7-2 and TRBJ2-7, is as follows: GAGVSQSPSNKVTEKGKDVELRCDPISGHTALYWYRQSLGQGLEFLIYFQGNSAPDKSGLPSDRFSAERTGGSVSTLTIQRTQQEDSAVYLCASSLLGGTATYEQYFGPGTRLTVT.

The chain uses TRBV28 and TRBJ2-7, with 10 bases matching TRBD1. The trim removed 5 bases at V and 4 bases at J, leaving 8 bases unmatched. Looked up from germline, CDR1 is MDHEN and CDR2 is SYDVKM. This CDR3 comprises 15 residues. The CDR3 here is CASSNPGQGFYEQYF. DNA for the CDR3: TGTGCCAGCAGTAATCCGGGACAGGGGTTTTACGAGCAGTACTTC.